This T cell receptor beta chain was recorded in a study of patients and donors after allogeneic stem cell transplantation. The CDR3 has 23 amino acids. CDR1 LGHDT and CDR2 YNNKEL come from the germline V gene (reference sequence). The V gene end was trimmed by 1 base and the J gene end by 8 bases; junction bases not matched to a gene: 32. This clonotype showed up just a few times. In TCRdb, the RT-PCR reads were re-called with MiXCR into one record per CDR3 protein. The repertoire includes just over 55,000 distinct CDR3 sequences, about an eighth of them detected once, and roughly a third sits in the top ten.

Sequenced: blood, either unsorted or a sorted T cell fraction (not recorded which). The TCR comes from a human donor who was either an allogeneic HSCT recipient or a stem cell or donor lymphocyte infusion donor (not recorded which). It is not recorded whose cells these are; they may come from a transplant donor. The chain uses TRBV3-1 and TRBJ1-2; TRBD1 matches 9 bases. The CDR3 coding sequence is TGTGCCAGCAGCCAAGGTGGGACAGGGTTCTCGAGAACTAAAGGCGGTGAAGGAAGGGGCTACACCTTC. It translates to CASSQGGTGFSRTKGGEGRGYTF.